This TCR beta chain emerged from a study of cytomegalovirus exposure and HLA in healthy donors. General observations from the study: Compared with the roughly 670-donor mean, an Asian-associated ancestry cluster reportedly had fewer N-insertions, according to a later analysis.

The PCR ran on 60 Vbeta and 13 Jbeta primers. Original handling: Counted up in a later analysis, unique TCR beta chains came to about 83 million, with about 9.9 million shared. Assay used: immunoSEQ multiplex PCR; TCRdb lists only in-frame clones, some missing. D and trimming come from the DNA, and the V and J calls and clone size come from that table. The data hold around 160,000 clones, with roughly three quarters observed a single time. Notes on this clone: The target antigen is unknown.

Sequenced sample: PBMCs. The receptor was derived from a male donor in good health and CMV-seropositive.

The CDR3 region is CASSLVAEAEAFF. CDR3 sequence (DNA): TGTGCCAGCAGCTTAGTGGCCGAGGCTGAAGCTTTCTTT. The gene calls are TRBV11-3 and TRBJ1-1; D gene unclear. V was clipped by 1 base and J by 6 bases, with 9 bases between them. Germline V gene data show CDR1 as SGHNT and CDR2 as YENEEA. This CDR3 has 13 amino acids.